The entry below describes one T cell receptor beta chain. The CDR3 runs to 17 residues. Germline trimming cut 4 bases from V and 4 bases from J; bases unmatched to any gene: 6. CDR1 is KGHDR and CDR2 is SFDVKD in the germline V gene. Authors' data handling: Estimation of nucleated cell counts relied on the amplification of reference gene primers. Assay: immunoSEQ multiplex PCR; the TCRdb copy retains only in-frame clones and omits some. V and J calls plus clone size are reproduced from that table; the DNA served to infer D and trimming. The sample contains 70,000 to 80,000 clones, 82% of which appear only once. This sample stems from a study of blood T cell repertoires in COVID-19. Study-wide context: The origin of the acute and convalescent COVID-19 samples was the United States, Italy and Spain. T cells, B-cell-depleted T cells, or PBMCs supplied cDNA or gDNA.

This chain links TRBV24-1 with TRBJ2-3; 14 positions agree with TRBD2. The sequence was obtained from a woman older than 75 with acute or convalescent COVID-19. Sequenced material: peripheral blood. The chain's CDR3 is CATSEWTSGRSADTQYF. Written as DNA, the CDR3 is TGTGCCACCAGTGAGTGGACTAGCGGGAGGTCGGCAGATACGCAGTATTTT.